This TCR beta chain was observed in a study of OX40 agonist ivuxolimab in advanced cancers. Study-level background: Patients received the agonistic anti-OX40 (CD134) antibody ivuxolimab. The mean age was about 61 years, ranging from about 20 to 85, with 82.7% of participants male.

General study results and limits: Low normalized clonal expansion also occurred in some nonresponding patients.

Worth noting for this clone: Its specificity is unknown.

This CDR3 spans 13 amino acids. Trimming took off 3 bases at V and 3 bases at J, with 9 bases between the two ends. Looked up from germline, CDR1 is SGHAT and CDR2 is FQNNGV. Clones were read by immunoSEQ multiplex PCR, and TCRdb kept only the in-frame ones, dropping some. Of roughly 74,000 clones in the sample, 94% were seen once. This rearrangement joins TRBV11-2 to TRBJ2-7; D remains unclear. Sample: CD4+ or CD8+ T cells sorted from blood, taken in a trial of the OX40 agonist ivuxolimab. The sequence was obtained from an adult with an advanced solid tumor such as melanoma, head and neck, liver or kidney cancer. The CDR3 sequence is CASSLRTDYEQYF. DNA for the CDR3: TGTGCCAGCAGCTTGAGGACCGACTACGAGCAGTACTTC.